This TCR beta chain was sequenced in a study of T cell responses to AZD1222 COVID-19 vaccine. Overall study findings and caveats: Two AZD1222 administrations were followed by greater Spike-specific TCR breadth and depth. Baseline seropositivity characterized only six AZD1222 recipients.

As regards this clone: The target antigen is unknown.

The CDR3 has 16 amino acids. Germline CDR1 is SGHNT and CDR2 is YYREEE (reference sequence). Trimming took 4 bases from V and 3 from J; bases not matched to a gene: 12. This table comes from immunoSEQ multiplex PCR, and its TCRdb copy is limited to in-frame clones, with some not included. The sample yields roughly 150,000 clones, less than 95% seen once. This TCR derives from an adult in good health. The genes are TRBV5-4 and TRBJ2-7; 8 bases map to TRBD1. The sequencing here drew on peripheral blood, taken on day 0 of AZD1222 vaccination. DNA for the CDR3: TGTGCCAGCAGCCAATTCTCGACAGGGGTCGGCTACGAGCAGTACTTC. Protein product: CASSQFSTGVGYEQYF.